This TCR beta chain comes out of a study of T cells in Graves' hyperthyroidism and ophthalmopathy. The study, taken as a whole, reports: Clonotypes that were expanded in thyroid above 0.001 mostly appeared in blood too.

Exclusion followed for patients with uncontrolled infection, other autoimmune disease, pregnancy or lactation. TCR beta CDR3 regions were amplified from RNA transcripts. RT-PCR in the first round (using the HTBI primer set) targeted the TCR CDR3. TCRdb reprocessed the multiplex PCR reads with MiXCR, giving one entry per CDR3 protein. The top ten hold 15% to 20% of the sample, which has more than 500,000 distinct CDR3 sequences, about 43% seen once. The germline V gene encodes CDR1 SGHKS and CDR2 YYEKEE (reference sequence). V trimming: 0 bases; J trimming: 4 bases; junction bases outside the gene matches: 7. The CDR3 has 16 amino acids. This clonotype came up a few times. Its matching antigen is unknown.

The sequence derives from an adult woman with Graves' disease, either hyperthyroidism or ophthalmopathy (not recorded which). The chain links TRBV5-5 to TRBJ2-3, with 8 bases matching TRBD2. Specimen: peripheral blood or thyroid tissue (not recorded which). CDR3 DNA: TGTGCCAGCAGCTTGGAGTACGGGGGGGCTTCAGATACGCAGTATTTT. Residues: CASSLEYGGASDTQYF. The full variable domain, completed using reference TRBV5-5 and TRBJ2-3, is DAGVTQSPTHLIKTRGQQVTLRCSPISGHKSVSWYQQVLGQGPQFIFQYYEKEERGRGNFPDRFSARQFPNYSSELNVNALLLGDSALYLCASSLEYGGASDTQYFGPGTRLTVL.